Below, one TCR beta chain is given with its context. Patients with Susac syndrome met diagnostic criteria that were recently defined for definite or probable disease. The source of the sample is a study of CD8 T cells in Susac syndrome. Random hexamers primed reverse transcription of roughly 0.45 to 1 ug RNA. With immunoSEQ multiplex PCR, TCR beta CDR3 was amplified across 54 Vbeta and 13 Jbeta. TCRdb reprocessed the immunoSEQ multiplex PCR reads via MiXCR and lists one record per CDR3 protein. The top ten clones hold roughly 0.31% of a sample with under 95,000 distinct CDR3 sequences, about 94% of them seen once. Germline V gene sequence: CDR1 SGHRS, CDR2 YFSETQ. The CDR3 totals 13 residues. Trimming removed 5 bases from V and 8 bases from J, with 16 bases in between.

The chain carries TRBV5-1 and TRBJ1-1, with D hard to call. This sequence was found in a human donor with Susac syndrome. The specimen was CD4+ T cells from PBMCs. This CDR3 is CASSRSRQEEAFF. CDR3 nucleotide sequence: TGCGCCAGCAGTAGAAGTCGGCAGGAAGAAGCTTTCTTT.